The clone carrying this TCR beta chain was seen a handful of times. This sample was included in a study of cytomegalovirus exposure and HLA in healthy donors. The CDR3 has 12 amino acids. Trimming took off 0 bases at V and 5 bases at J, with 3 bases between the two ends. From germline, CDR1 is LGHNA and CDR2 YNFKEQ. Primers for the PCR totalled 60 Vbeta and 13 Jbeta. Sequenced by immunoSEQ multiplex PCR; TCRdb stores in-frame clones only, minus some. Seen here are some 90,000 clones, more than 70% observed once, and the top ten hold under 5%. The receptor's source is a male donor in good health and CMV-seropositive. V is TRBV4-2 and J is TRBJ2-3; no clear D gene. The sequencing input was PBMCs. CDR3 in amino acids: CASSQDRDTQYF. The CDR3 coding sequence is TGTGCCAGCAGCCAAGATAGAGATACGCAGTATTTT.